This TCR beta chain was documented in a study of monozygotic twins with inflammatory bowel disease. This CDR3 comprises 11 residues. Germline CDR1 SGHRS, CDR2 YFSETQ. TCRdb re-called the 5' RACE reads; one entry per CDR3 protein, DNA not given. The table for this sample gives 95,000 to 110,000 distinct CDR3 sequences. The receptor comes from a human donor with ulcerative colitis or Crohn's disease, or a healthy co-twin of an affected twin (not recorded which). The rearrangement joins TRBV5-1 to TRBJ2-1. Material for sequencing was blood. The CDR3 sequence: CASSPNNEQFF.